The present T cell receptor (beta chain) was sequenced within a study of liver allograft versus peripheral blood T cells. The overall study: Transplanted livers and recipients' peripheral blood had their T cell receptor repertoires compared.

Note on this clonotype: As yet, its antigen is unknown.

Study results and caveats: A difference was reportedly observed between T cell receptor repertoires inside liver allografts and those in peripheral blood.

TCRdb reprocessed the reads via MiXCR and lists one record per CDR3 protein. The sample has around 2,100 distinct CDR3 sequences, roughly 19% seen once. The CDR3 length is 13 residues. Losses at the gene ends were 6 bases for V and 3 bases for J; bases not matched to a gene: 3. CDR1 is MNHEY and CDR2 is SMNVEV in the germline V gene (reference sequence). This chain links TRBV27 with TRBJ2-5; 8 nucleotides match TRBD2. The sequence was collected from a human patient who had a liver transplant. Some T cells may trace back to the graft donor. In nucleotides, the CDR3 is TGTGCCAGCAGCGCGGGGGGCAAAGAGACCCAGTACTTC. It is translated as CASSAGGKETQYF.